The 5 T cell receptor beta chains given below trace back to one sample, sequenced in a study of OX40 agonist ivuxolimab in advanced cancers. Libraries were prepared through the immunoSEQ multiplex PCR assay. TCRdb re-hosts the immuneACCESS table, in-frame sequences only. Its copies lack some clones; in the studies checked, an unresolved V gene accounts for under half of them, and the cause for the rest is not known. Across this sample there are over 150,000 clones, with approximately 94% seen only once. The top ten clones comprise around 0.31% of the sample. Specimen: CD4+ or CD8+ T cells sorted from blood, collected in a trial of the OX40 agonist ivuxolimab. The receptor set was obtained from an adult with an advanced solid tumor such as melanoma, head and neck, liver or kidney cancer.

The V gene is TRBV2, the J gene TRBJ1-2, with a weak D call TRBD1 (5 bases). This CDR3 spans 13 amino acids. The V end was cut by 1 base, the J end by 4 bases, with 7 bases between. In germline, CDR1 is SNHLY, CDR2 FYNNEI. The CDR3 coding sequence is TGTGCCAGCAGTGAAGGACAGACCTATGGCTACACCTTC. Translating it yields CASSEGQTYGYTF.

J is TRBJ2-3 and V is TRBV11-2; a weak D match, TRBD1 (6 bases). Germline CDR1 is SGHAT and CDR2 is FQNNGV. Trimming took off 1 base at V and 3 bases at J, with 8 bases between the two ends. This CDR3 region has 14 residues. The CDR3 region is CASSLVQGTDTQYF. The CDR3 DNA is TGTGCCAGCAGCTTAGTTCAGGGGACAGATACGCAGTATTTT.

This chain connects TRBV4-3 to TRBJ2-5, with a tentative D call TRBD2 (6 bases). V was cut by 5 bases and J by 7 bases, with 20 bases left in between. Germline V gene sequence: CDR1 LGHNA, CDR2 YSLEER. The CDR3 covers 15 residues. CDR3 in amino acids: CASSERDSGVATQYF. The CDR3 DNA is TGCGCCAGCAGCGAACGGGACTCCGGGGTGGCGACCCAGTACTTC.

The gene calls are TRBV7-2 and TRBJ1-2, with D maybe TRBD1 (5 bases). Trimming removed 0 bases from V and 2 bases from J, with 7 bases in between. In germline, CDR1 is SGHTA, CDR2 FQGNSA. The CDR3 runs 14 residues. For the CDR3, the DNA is TGTGCCAGCAGCTTAGCGTCAGGGAACTATGGCTACACCTTC. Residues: CASSLASGNYGYTF.

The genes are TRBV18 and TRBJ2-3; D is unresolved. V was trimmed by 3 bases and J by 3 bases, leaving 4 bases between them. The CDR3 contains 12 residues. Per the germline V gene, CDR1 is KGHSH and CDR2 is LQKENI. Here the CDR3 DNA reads TGTGCCAGCTCACCTAGTACAGATACGCAGTATTTT. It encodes CASSPSTDTQYF.